These T cell receptor beta chains were read from a single sample in a study of T-cell reconstitution after alpha-beta-depleted transplantation in children. From the PCR reads, TCRdb called clonotypes with MiXCR, one entry per CDR3 protein. This table holds hundreds of thousands of distinct CDR3 sequences, 10% found once. Here the sequenced sample was PBMCs, taken before TCRalphabeta/CD19-depleted stem cell transplant. The receptors stem from a boy under two years old with acute myeloid leukemia, due to receive a stem cell transplant. Each CDR3 is given with its conserved first and last residue. The order of the fields is J gene, clone size, V gene, D gene, CDR3 DNA, CDR3 protein. The D gene is left open where the match is weak. Rows give clone size only sometimes, using once, few, many, or a class for an expanded clone.

J: TRBJ2-1
size: few
V: TRBV7-9
D: -
DNA: TGTGCCAGCAGCTTAAGCGAGTATTACAATGAGCAGTTCTTC
CDR3: CASSLSEYYNEQFF

J: TRBJ2-7
size: many
V: TRBV28
D: -
DNA: TGTGCCAGCAGTTTAAGGGGAGAATCCGAGCAGTACTTC
CDR3: CASSLRGESEQYF

J: TRBJ2-6
size: few
V: TRBV7-6
D: TRBD1
DNA: TGTGCCAGCAGCTTACTGGGACAGGGGCTCGGGGCCAACGTCCTGACTTTC
CDR3: CASSLLGQGLGANVLTF

J: TRBJ2-7
size: few
V: TRBV28
D: TRBD2
DNA: TGTGCCAGCAGTTCCCGACTAGCGGGAGCATCCTACGAGCAGTACTTC
CDR3: CASSSRLAGASYEQYF

J: TRBJ2-5
size: many
V: TRBV6-5
D: -
DNA: TGTGCCAGCAGTTACGACCACACCCTGGCGAGGGAGACCCAGTACTTC
CDR3: CASSYDHTLARETQYF

J: TRBJ1-3
size: few
V: TRBV25-1
D: TRBD1
DNA: TGTGCCAGCAGTTCAAGGACAGGGGACGGAAACACCATATATTTT
CDR3: CASSSRTGDGNTIYF

J: TRBJ1-2
size: many
V: TRBV25-1
D: TRBD1
DNA: TGTGCCAGCAGTGAATATGGGACAGGGCGAGGCTACACCTTC
CDR3: CASSEYGTGRGYTF

J: TRBJ2-6
size: few
V: TRBV5-5
D: -
DNA: TGTGCCAGCAGCTTGCTCGTGGAGTCTGGGGCCAACGTCCTGACTTTC
CDR3: CASSLLVESGANVLTF

J: TRBJ1-2
size: many
V: TRBV6-5
D: -
DNA: TGTGCCAGCAGTTACCCCGGGGGACCGGCTTTC
CDR3: CASSYPGGPAF

J: TRBJ2-1
size: few
V: TRBV7-2
D: -
DNA: TGTGCCAGCAGCTTCGGTCGAGGGTCTCTCTGGCAGTTCTTC
CDR3: CASSFGRGSLWQFF

J: TRBJ2-7
size: many
V: TRBV20-1
D: -
DNA: TGCAGTGCTAATCCCCTACAAGGGATGGGGTACGAGCAGTACTTC
CDR3: CSANPLQGMGYEQYF

J: TRBJ2-7
size: -
V: TRBV15
D: TRBD1
DNA: TGTGCCACCAGCAGAGATAGGGGACAGGGGAACGAGCATTACTTC
CDR3: CATSRDRGQGNEHYF

J: TRBJ2-3
size: many
V: TRBV7-6
D: -
DNA: TGTGCCAGCAGCTGGGGTGTCCAACCAACAGATACGCAGTATTTT
CDR3: CASSWGVQPTDTQYF

J: TRBJ2-5
size: -
V: TRBV15
D: -
DNA: TGTGCCACCAGCAGGGTGTACAGTTACCAAGAGACCCAGTACTTC
CDR3: CATSRVYSYQETQYF

J: TRBJ1-2
size: few
V: TRBV28
D: -
DNA: TGTGCCAGCAGTTTTCTTGGACAAACCTATGGCTACACCTTC
CDR3: CASSFLGQTYGYTF

J: TRBJ1-5
size: many
V: TRBV30
D: -
DNA: TGTGCCTGGAGTGTTCAGGGCAATCAGCCCCAGCATTTT
CDR3: CAWSVQGNQPQHF

J: TRBJ2-7
size: -
V: TRBV2
D: TRBD1
DNA: TGTGCCAGCAGCGTGAACAGGGGGAGAGAGCAGTACTTC
CDR3: CASSVNRGREQYF

J: TRBJ2-2
size: few
V: TRBV28
D: TRBD2
DNA: TGTGCCAGCACCATAGCGGGAGGGCCGGGGGCCGGGGAGCTGTTTTTT
CDR3: CASTIAGGPGAGELFF

J: TRBJ2-7
size: many
V: TRBV7-8
D: -
DNA: TGTGCCAGCAGCTTAGTTGGCGGCCTCTACTACGAGCAGTACTTC
CDR3: CASSLVGGLYYEQYF

J: TRBJ2-3
size: many
V: TRBV28
D: -
DNA: TGTGCCAGCACCCCGGGGGCAGAAGGGCATACGCAGTATTTT
CDR3: CASTPGAEGHTQYF

J: TRBJ2-1
size: once
V: TRBV28
D: TRBD2
DNA: TGTGCCCGCAGTTTACGGACTAGCGGGGGACCCAGGTCCTACAATGAGCAGTTCTTC
CDR3: CARSLRTSGGPRSYNEQFF

J: TRBJ2-5
size: many
V: TRBV18
D: -
DNA: TGTGCCAGCTCACAAGGACAGAAAGAGACCCAGTACTTC
CDR3: CASSQGQKETQYF

J: TRBJ2-3
size: many
V: TRBV20-1
D: -
DNA: TGCAGTGCTAGAGATCCGCTAGGCACAGATACGCAGTATTTT
CDR3: CSARDPLGTDTQYF